This T cell receptor (beta chain) was retrieved from a study of shared T cell receptors in the human thymus. Assay: immunoSEQ multiplex PCR; the TCRdb copy retains only in-frame clones and omits some. Counted here are roughly 710,000 clones, 70% to 90% occurring once; the ten biggest clones make up over 0.008%. CDR1 is MNHNS, CDR2 SASEGT, per germline. V lost 2 bases, J lost 5 bases, and 27 bases lay in between. The CDR3 loop spans 19 amino acids. These same records also appear under a second study, on human thymus T cells.

This sequence joins TRBV6-1 and TRBJ1-2; tentative D call: TRBD1 (6 bases). Input material: thymocytes. The sequence was obtained from a girl in the first two years of life with a congenital heart defect. The CDR3 DNA follows: TGTGCCAGCAGTGAACACGAGGGGGTAGCCTCTCCTGTTACTTATGGCTACACCTTC. As protein: CASSEHEGVASPVTYGYTF.